The 23 T cell receptor beta chains below come from one sample, sequenced in a study of beta chain features in type 1 diabetes. Their antigens are not known. Regarding the study as a whole: Shorter TCRB CDR3s, moderately but significantly so, marked every one of the four CD4+ subsets in Type 1 diabetes patients.

TCRB transcripts that were expressed got sequenced, as all of the isolated RNA had been reverse transcribed. Repertoires were generated with immunoSEQ multiplex PCR, while TCRdb's copy carries only in-frame clones and drops some. There are approximately 280,000 clones in the sample; 15% occur only once, and 0.015% to 0.017% lies in the top ten. The specimen was naive CD4+ T cells from blood. Every receptor here comes from a man between 18 and 29 years old with type 1 diabetes.

In DNA form, the CDR3 reads TGTGCCAGCAGTTTACAGGGACTGTACCAAGAGACCCAGTACTTC. Its protein is CASSLQGLYQETQYF. The V call is TRBV27, the J call TRBJ2-5, with a weak D call TRBD2 (6 bases). CDR3 length: 15 residues. Germline V gives CDR1 MNHEY, CDR2 SMNVEV (reference sequence). V lost 2 bases and J 0 bases, leaving 10 bases between the germline ends.

The chain recombines TRBV10-1 with TRBJ2-7; 12 bases fit TRBD1. This CDR3 has 15 amino acids. Per germline, CDR1 WNHNN and CDR2 SYGVQD (reference sequence). Trimming at V came to 6 bases and at J to 0 bases, leaving 3 bases not matched to a gene. The DNA of the CDR3 is TGCGCCAGCAGCGGGGGACAGGGGGCCTCCTACGAGCAGTACTTC. Protein product: CASSGGQGASYEQYF.

This chain connects TRBV29-1 to TRBJ2-2; D unresolved. The germline gives CDR1 SQVTM, CDR2 ANQGSEA. The CDR3 contains 14 residues. Trimming cost V 4 bases and J 4 bases, with 13 bases left between them. The CDR3 DNA is TGCAGCGTTGGGGCCCTCTTGGGCACCGGGGAGCTGTTTTTT. Its protein product is CSVGALLGTGELFF.

The chain uses TRBV30 and TRBJ1-6; TRBD1 might be the D (6 bases). Trimming shortened V by 6 bases and J by 0 bases, and 18 bases separated the two germline ends. This CDR3 is 17 amino acids long. Germline-derived CDR1 and CDR2 are GTSNPN and SVGIG (reference sequence). CDR3 sequence reads: CACPEARGSSYNSPLHF. The CDR3 DNA is TGTGCCTGTCCTGAGGCGAGGGGGTCCTCCTATAATTCACCCCTCCACTTT.

This clone turned up a few times. The J gene is TRBJ2-1, the V gene TRBV10-3, with TRBD2 matching over 7 bases. The CDR3 extends over 17 amino acids. Germline CDR1 reads ENHRY; CDR2 reads SYGVKD. The V and J ends lost 3 bases and 3 bases, in that order; junction bases with no gene match: 11. The CDR3: CAISDPVMREYYNEQFF. DNA for the CDR3: TGTGCCATCAGTGACCCCGTGATGCGGGAGTACTACAATGAGCAGTTCTTC.

The chain is built from TRBV2 and TRBJ2-2; possible D gene TRBD2, 6 bases. The CDR3 loop spans 13 amino acids. V dropped 2 bases and J dropped 8 bases, with 9 bases sitting between them. Germline lookup yields CDR1 SNHLY and CDR2 FYNNEI. Here the CDR3 DNA reads TGTGCCAGCAGTGAACTAGCGAGGGGGGAGCTGTTTTTT. Protein sequence: CASSELARGELFF. Full variable domain (remainder filled in from reference TRBV2 and TRBJ2-2): EPEVTQTPSHQVTQMGQEVILRCVPISNHLYFYWYRQILGQKVEFLVSFYNNEISEKSEIFDDQFSVERPDGSNFTLKIRSTKLEDSAMYFCASSELARGELFFGEGSRLTVL.

This clone was found a few times. The chain couples TRBV18 to TRBJ2-7; TRBD2 is a possible D gene (6 bases). CDR3 length: 15 residues. CDR1 is KGHSH and CDR2 is LQKENI in the germline V gene. V shed 3 bases and J shed 4 bases, with 16 bases lying between them. The CDR3 sequence is CASSPRGGEKYEQYF. DNA of the CDR3: TGTGCCAGCTCACCCCGCGGAGGGGAAAAATACGAGCAGTACTTC.

This clone has more than one count but fewer than ten. The rearrangement joins TRBV7-9 to TRBJ2-1, with 14 nucleotides matching TRBD2. The CDR3 runs to 15 residues. Per germline, CDR1 SEHNR and CDR2 FQNEAQ (reference sequence). V trimming: 5 bases; J trimming: 6 bases; junction bases outside the gene matches: 3. This chain's CDR3 is CASSKTSGGANEQFF. CDR3 in DNA: TGTGCCAGCAGCAAGACTAGCGGGGGGGCCAATGAGCAGTTCTTC.

The genes are TRBV9 and TRBJ2-1; possible D gene TRBD1, 6 bases. Deletions cut 2 bases from V and 6 bases from J, with 12 bases between. Germline CDR1 reads SGDLS; CDR2 reads YYNGEE. The CDR3 extends over 14 amino acids. This CDR3 is CASSVGGQFNEQFF. In DNA form, the CDR3 reads TGTGCCAGCAGCGTGGGTGGACAGTTCAATGAGCAGTTCTTC.

V is TRBV4-1 and J is TRBJ1-2; TRBD1 matches 7 bases. Per germline, CDR1 MGHRA and CDR2 YSYEKL. The J segment lost 7 bases and the V segment lost 4 bases, leaving 12 bases of the junction unmatched. This CDR3 has 15 residues. CDR3 loop: CASSRPGQTNLGYTF. In nucleotides, the CDR3 is TGCGCCAGCAGCCGCCCGGGACAGACTAACCTTGGCTACACCTTC.

This clone was seen a few times. J is TRBJ2-5 and V is TRBV4-1; perhaps TRBD2 as D (6 bases). Per germline, CDR1 MGHRA and CDR2 YSYEKL. The CDR3 spans 18 residues. Trimming left V 1 base short and J 7 bases short, with 25 bases between. CDR3: CASSQGRGGSVRIGTQYF. CDR3 DNA sequence: TGCGCCAGCAGCCAAGGTCGGGGAGGTAGCGTAAGAATCGGGACCCAGTACTTC.

This clone has a handful of counts. Here the CDR3 DNA reads TGCGCCAGCAGCCAAGACTCACAGGGTTACTACGAGCAGTACTTC. Translated, it gives CASSQDSQGYYEQYF. The V call is TRBV4-1, the J call TRBJ2-7; tentative D call: TRBD1 (6 bases). V was trimmed by 0 bases and J by 3 bases, leaving 12 bases between them. Germline-derived CDR1 and CDR2 are MGHRA and YSYEKL. The CDR3 contains 15 residues.

This sequence joins TRBV6-6 and TRBJ2-5, with D possibly TRBD1 on 5 matching bases. Trimming pared 2 bases from V and 4 bases from J, leaving 8 bases between. This CDR3 has 13 amino acids. Germline CDR1 MNHNY, CDR2 SVGAGI (reference sequence). The CDR3, as DNA: TGTGCCAGCAGTTACGACAGCAGAGAGACCCAGTACTTC. Protein sequence: CASSYDSRETQYF.

Only a few counts were recorded for this clone. The chain uses TRBV2 and TRBJ2-7; the D gene is possibly TRBD2 (5 bases). The germline V gene has CDR1 SNHLY and CDR2 FYNNEI. V lost 0 bases and J 3 bases, leaving 12 bases between the germline ends. The CDR3 has 15 residues. The CDR3 bases are TGTGCCAGCAGTGAAGCGAGGAGGATAAACTACGAGCAGTACTTC. Amino acids: CASSEARRINYEQYF.

This clone was seen more than once but under ten times. DNA of the CDR3: TGTGCCAGCAGTTTACAAGCGATTCAAGAGACCCAGTACTTC. Its translation: CASSLQAIQETQYF. This chain links TRBV28 with TRBJ2-5; D is undetermined. The germline gives CDR1 MDHEN, CDR2 SYDVKM. CDR3 length equals 14 residues. Trimming cost V 2 bases and J 2 bases, with 9 bases left between them.

The chain uses TRBV5-1 and TRBJ2-3, with 7 bases lining up with TRBD2. The CDR3 totals 15 residues. V was pared by 2 bases and J by 0 bases, with 3 bases of the junction left unmatched. Germline CDR1 and CDR2: SGHRS and YFSETQ. The CDR3 coding sequence is TGCGCCAGCAGCTTTAGCGGGCAAAGCACAGATACGCAGTATTTT. Translation: CASSFSGQSTDTQYF.

This clone was seen more than once but under ten times. The V gene is TRBV5-1, the J gene TRBJ2-3; 7 bases line up with TRBD1. This CDR3 has 20 residues. Germline V gene lookup returns CDR1 SGHRS and CDR2 YFSETQ. With V trimmed by 2 bases and J by 1 base, 19 bases remained unmatched. For the CDR3, the DNA is TGCGCCAGCAGCTTACAGGGGACCCTCTCCCCCCCCTCGGGCACAGATACGCAGTATTTT. Protein sequence: CASSLQGTLSPPSGTDTQYF.

The chain links TRBV7-2 to TRBJ1-5, with TRBD1 matching 7 bases. V lost 5 bases, J lost 0 bases, and 7 bases stayed unmatched. Germline V gene lookup returns CDR1 SGHTA and CDR2 FQGNSA. This CDR3 spans 16 amino acids. CDR3 residues: CASSPGGTVSNQPQHF. CDR3 nucleotide sequence: TGTGCCAGCAGCCCGGGGGGGACAGTTAGCAATCAGCCCCAGCATTTT.

This clone was observed a handful of times. Other nucleotide sequences in the sample specify the same CDR3. The chain carries TRBV28 and TRBJ2-6, with no clear D. V was trimmed by 5 bases and J by 0 bases, leaving 8 bases between them. This CDR3 is built from 15 residues. CDR1 and CDR2 (germline): MDHEN, SYDVKM. The CDR3 reads CASSPGGSGANVLTF. DNA for the CDR3: TGTGCCAGCAGTCCAGGTGGCTCTGGGGCCAACGTCCTGACTTTC.

This clone was seen a handful of times. This chain links TRBV4-3 with TRBJ2-2; 10 bases line up with TRBD2. V lost 4 bases and J lost 3; bases outside the gene matches: 11. The germline CDR1 and CDR2 sequences are LGHNA and YSLEER. This CDR3 comprises 18 residues. This CDR3 reads CASSLSPASGGYTGELFF. The CDR3 region has the DNA TGCGCCAGCAGCCTCTCCCCTGCTAGCGGGGGTTACACCGGGGAGCTGTTTTTT.

This clone was seen more than once but under ten times. The rearrangement joins TRBV12-5 to TRBJ2-2; weak D call: TRBD2 (6 bases). The CDR3 contains 13 residues. The germline gives CDR1 LGHNT, CDR2 FRNRAP. Trimming took off 7 bases at V and 1 base at J, with 7 bases between the two ends. CDR3 sequence reads: CASVSGNTGELFF. CDR3 nucleotide sequence: TGTGCTAGTGTTAGCGGGAACACCGGGGAGCTGTTTTTT.

This clone was seen only a few times. The chain recombines TRBV6-6 with TRBJ2-5, with D maybe TRBD1 (5 bases). Germline CDR1 is MNHNY and CDR2 is SVGAGI (reference sequence). The V end was cut by 7 bases, the J end by 2 bases, with 11 bases between. CDR3 length equals 13 residues. The DNA of the CDR3 is TGTGCCAGCACCGTCAGGGAACAAGAGACCCAGTACTTC. Translated: CASTVREQETQYF.

The genes are TRBV29-1 and TRBJ1-1, with unresolved D. The CDR3 extends over 14 amino acids. With 8 bases removed from V and 5 bases from J, the gap between germline ends came to 21 bases. Germline CDR1 SQVTM, CDR2 ANQGSEA. CDR3 nucleotide sequence: TGCAGCACTAGACATTCTTCTTGGGAAACTGAAGCTTTCTTT. The encoded protein is CSTRHSSWETEAFF. Combining the CDR3 with reference TRBV29-1 and TRBJ1-1 gives the whole variable domain SAVISQKPSRDICQRGTSLTIQCQVDSQVTMMFWYRQQPGQSLTLIATANQGSEATYESGFVIDKFPISRPNLTFSTLTVSNMSPEDSSIYLCSTRHSSWETEAFFGQGTRLTVV.